The rows below give T cell receptor beta chains drawn from one sample of a study of glioma-infiltrating T cells. TCRdb independently ran MiXCR on the multiplex PCR reads; one entry per CDR3 protein. Of around 150,000 distinct CDR3 sequences in the sample, roughly 43% were seen once. Sequencing was done on a sample of glioma tissue, nonneoplastic brain tissue, or PBMCs (not recorded which). The receptors here all came from a human donor with low-grade glioma or glioblastoma, undergoing nonglioma brain surgery, or in good health (not recorded which). CDR3s include the opening cysteine and the closing phenylalanine or tryptophan. D genes are given only for firm matches. Expanded clones are given a class, and other clones once, few, many or no size at all.

TRBJ2-7,TRBD1,few,TRBV27,CASRQATGGKDEQYF,TGTGCCAGCAGGCAGGCGACAGGGGGCAAGGACGAGCAGTACTTC
TRBJ1-1,.,.,TRBV29-1,CSGQSTEAFF,TGCAGCGGCCAGAGCACTGAAGCTTTCTTT
TRBJ2-1,TRBD2,few,TRBV20-1,CSAKRDYNEQFF,TGCAGTGCGAAGCGGGACTACAATGAGCAGTTCTTC
TRBJ2-7,.,few,TRBV6-2/TRBV6-3,CASSYFVYEQYF,TGTGCCAGCAGTTACTTTGTCTACGAGCAGTACTTC
TRBJ2-7,.,many,TRBV20-1,CSARENYEQYF,TGCAGTGCTAGGGAAAACTACGAGCAGTACTTC
TRBJ1-2,TRBD1,few,TRBV6-2/TRBV6-3,CASSTGQGLLGYGYTF,TGTGCCAGCTCGACGGGACAGGGCCTCCTGGGGTATGGCTACACCTTC
TRBJ1-1,.,many,TRBV6-1,CASRNNLEHTEAFF,TGTGCCAGCAGAAATAACCTGGAACACACTGAAGCTTTCTTT
TRBJ1-5,TRBD1,.,TRBV7-9,CASSLVGQGMGQPQHF,TGTGCCAGCAGCTTAGTAGGACAGGGTATGGGTCAGCCCCAGCATTTT
TRBJ2-5,TRBD2,few,TRBV12-3/TRBV12-4,CASSLVTSGSETQYF,TGTGCCAGCAGTTTAGTGACTAGCGGGTCGGAGACCCAGTACTTC
TRBJ2-1,.,.,TRBV6-2/TRBV6-3,CASSYWSNEQFF,TGTGCCAGCAGTTATTGGAGCAACGAGCAGTTCTTC
TRBJ1-2,.,.,TRBV20-1,CSASPPNYGYTF,TGCAGTGCTAGTCCGCCGAACTATGGCTACACCTTC
TRBJ1-5,TRBD1,.,TRBV4-1,CASSQVNRGGQPQHF,TGCGCCAGCAGCCAAGTAAACAGGGGAGGGCAGCCCCAGCATTTT
TRBJ1-1,.,many,TRBV7-8,CASSRDNLNTEAFF,TGTGCCAGCAGCCGGGACAATTTGAACACTGAAGCTTTCTTT
TRBJ2-3,.,many,TRBV20-1,CSARDQLRGGPAQYF,TGCAGTGCTAGAGATCAACTCCGGGGAGGTCCCGCGCAGTATTTT
TRBJ2-3,TRBD2,.,TRBV7-2,CASSSGGGADTQYF,TGTGCCAGCAGCTCAGGCGGGGGTGCAGATACGCAGTATTTT
TRBJ2-1,.,.,TRBV7-9,CASSLDGSNEQFF,TGTGCCAGCAGCTTAGACGGCAGCAATGAGCAGTTCTTC
TRBJ1-1,.,.,TRBV12-3/TRBV12-4,CASSRTGTRGEAFF,TGTGCCAGCAGCAGAACGGGGACTCGCGGTGAAGCTTTCTTT
TRBJ2-3,.,.,TRBV3-1,CASSQEDTTDTQYF,TGTGCCAGCAGCCAAGAGGACACCACAGATACGCAGTATTTT
TRBJ2-1,TRBD1,.,TRBV28,CASKTGTGGVGEQFF,TGTGCCAGCAAAACCGGGACAGGGGGAGTAGGTGAGCAGTTCTTC
TRBJ1-5,.,many,TRBV20-1,CSASLGQGGNQPQHF,TGCAGTGCTAGTTTGGGCCAGGGTGGCAATCAGCCCCAGCATTTT
TRBJ1-5,.,.,TRBV12-3/TRBV12-4,CASSSGDGNQPQHF,TGTGCCAGCAGTAGCGGAGATGGCAATCAGCCCCAGCATTTT
TRBJ1-2,.,.,TRBV10-3,CAISDLATGNPNYGYTF,TGTGCCATCAGTGACTTGGCCACAGGCAATCCTAACTATGGCTACACCTTC
TRBJ2-5,.,few,TRBV15,CATSREAGYQETQYF,TGTGCCACCAGCAGGGAAGCAGGGTACCAAGAGACCCAGTACTTC
TRBJ1-1,.,.,TRBV12-3/TRBV12-4,CASSFGGDSEAFF,TGTGCCAGCAGCTTTGGGGGGGATTCTGAAGCTTTCTTT
TRBJ2-1,TRBD2,few,TRBV27,CASSSLAGSGNEQFF,TGTGCCAGCAGTTCTCTAGCGGGATCGGGCAATGAGCAGTTCTTC
TRBJ2-3,.,large,TRBV7-8,CASSLVASTDTQYF,TGTGCCAGCAGCTTAGTAGCCAGCACAGATACGCAGTATTTT
TRBJ1-2,.,.,TRBV2,CASHETGNYGYTF,TGTGCCAGCCATGAGACAGGAAACTATGGCTACACCTTC
TRBJ2-5,.,.,TRBV20-1,CSATSGRPSETQYF,TGCAGTGCTACCAGCGGGCGTCCATCAGAGACCCAGTACTTC
TRBJ1-2,.,.,TRBV30,CALELTLDDYTF,TGTGCGCTGGAGTTAACGTTGGATGACTACACCTTC
TRBJ2-3,TRBD2,few,TRBV7-6,CASSLTERGNTDTQYF,TGTGCCAGCAGCTTAACCGAGCGGGGTAACACAGATACGCAGTATTTT
TRBJ2-1,.,.,TRBV7-9,CASSFETYNEQFF,TGTGCCAGCAGCTTTGAAACCTACAATGAGCAGTTCTTC
TRBJ2-7,.,.,TRBV28,CASSLYGTDYEQYF,TGTGCCAGCAGTTTATACGGGACTGACTACGAGCAGTACTTC
TRBJ2-3,TRBD2,few,TRBV2,CASLTSGSTDTQYF,TGTGCCAGCCTGACTAGCGGATCCACAGATACGCAGTATTTT
TRBJ2-7,TRBD1,.,TRBV19,CASSHYGTGLNEQYF,TGCGCCAGCAGCCACTACGGGACAGGGTTAAACGAGCAGTACTTC
TRBJ2-1,TRBD2,many,TRBV6-1,CASSPGGNEQFF,TGTGCCAGCAGTCCGGGGGGAAATGAGCAGTTCTTC
TRBJ1-1,.,.,TRBV6-2/TRBV6-3,CASKREANTPNTEAFF,TGTGCCAGCAAGCGAGAGGCCAACACACCGAACACTGAAGCTTTCTTT
TRBJ1-1,.,few,TRBV12-3/TRBV12-4,CASSFGLEAFF,TGTGCCAGCAGTTTTGGGCTTGAAGCTTTCTTT
TRBJ2-3,.,few,TRBV14,CASSQLVSDTQYF,TGTGCCAGCAGCCAATTGGTGTCAGATACGCAGTATTTT
TRBJ2-3,.,.,TRBV20-1,CSARSGTTQDTQYF,TGCAGTGCTAGATCCGGGACAACCCAAGATACGCAGTATTTT
TRBJ1-1,.,.,TRBV27,CASSVGMYTEAFF,TGTGCCAGCAGCGTGGGGATGTACACTGAAGCTTTCTTT
TRBJ1-5,.,.,TRBV27,CASSRDAVNQPQHF,TGTGCCAGCAGTAGGGACGCCGTCAATCAGCCCCAGCATTTT
TRBJ2-1,.,.,TRBV15,CATSSRGAGNEQFF,TGTGCCACCAGCAGTAGGGGGGCAGGCAATGAGCAGTTCTTC
TRBJ2-5,TRBD2,few,TRBV25-1,CASSDSAGVRETQYF,TGTGCCAGCAGTGATTCGGCGGGAGTACGAGAGACCCAGTACTTC
TRBJ1-1,.,few,TRBV6-2/TRBV6-3,CASRPPDGNTEAFF,TGTGCCAGCAGGCCACCCGACGGGAACACTGAAGCTTTCTTT
TRBJ1-6,.,few,TRBV6-2/TRBV6-3,CASSSWDNSPLHF,TGTGCCAGCAGTTCCTGGGACAATTCACCCCTCCACTTT
TRBJ2-3,TRBD1,.,TRBV10-3,CAISPGQAPDTQYF,TGTGCCATCAGTCCGGGACAGGCTCCAGATACGCAGTATTTT
TRBJ2-7,.,few,TRBV20-1,CSAPVGNSYEQYF,TGCAGTGCCCCCGTGGGTAACTCCTACGAGCAGTACTTC
TRBJ1-1,.,few,TRBV6-6,CASSYSTQGRTEAFF,TGTGCCAGCAGTTACTCTACCCAGGGCCGGACTGAAGCTTTCTTT
TRBJ1-1,.,.,TRBV20-1,CSASRAFF,TGCAGTGCTAGTAGGGCCTTCTTT
TRBJ1-5,.,.,TRBV6-1,CASILGTQPQHF,TGTGCCAGCATACTAGGCACACAGCCCCAGCATTTT